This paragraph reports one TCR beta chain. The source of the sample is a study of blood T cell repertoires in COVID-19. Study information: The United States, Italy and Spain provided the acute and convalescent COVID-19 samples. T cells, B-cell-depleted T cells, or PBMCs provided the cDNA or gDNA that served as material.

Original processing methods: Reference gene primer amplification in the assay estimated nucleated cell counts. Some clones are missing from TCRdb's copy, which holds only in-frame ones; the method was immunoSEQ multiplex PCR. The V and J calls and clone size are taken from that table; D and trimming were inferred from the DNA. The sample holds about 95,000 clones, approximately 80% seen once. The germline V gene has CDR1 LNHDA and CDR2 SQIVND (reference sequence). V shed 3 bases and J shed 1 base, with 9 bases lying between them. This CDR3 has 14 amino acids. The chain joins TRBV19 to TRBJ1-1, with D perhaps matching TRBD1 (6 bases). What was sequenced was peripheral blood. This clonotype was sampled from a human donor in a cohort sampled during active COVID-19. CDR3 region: CASSMEQGNTEAFF. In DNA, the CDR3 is TGTGCCAGTAGTATGGAACAGGGGAACACTGAAGCTTTCTTT.